This is a list of T cell receptor beta chains from one sample in a study of CD8+ T cells in alopecia areata. The method was immunoSEQ multiplex PCR; TCRdb's version includes in-frame clones alone and lacks a portion of them. Seen here are 160,000 or so clones, less than 75% observed once, and the top ten hold 11%. Sequenced here: CD8+ T cells sorted from blood, sampled at week 0. Every receptor here comes from a human donor with alopecia areata. The CDR3 runs from the conserved cysteine through the conserved F or W. Where a row states a size, it is once, few, many or the class of an expanded clone; other rows omit it.

abundance	v_gene	j_gene	CDR3aa
-	TRBV11-2	TRBJ2-2	CASTLRGGHTGELFF
few	TRBV29-1	TRBJ2-3	CSVEGSGGGLPHTQYF
-	TRBV6-5	TRBJ2-3	CASSPLVGSDTQYF
once	TRBV20-1	TRBJ1-2	CSALIYGYTF
few	TRBV2	TRBJ2-5	CASSDVGYLGGETQYF
-	TRBV13	TRBJ2-7	CASSSRDRDLYEQYF
-	TRBV10-3	TRBJ1-1	CAISESEYFEAFF
-	TRBV9	TRBJ1-5	CASSSGHQSNQPQHF
few	TRBV21-1	TRBJ2-1	CASSNHTNEQFF
-	TRBV13	TRBJ2-6	CASSLGVGANVLTF
few	TRBV7-2	TRBJ2-7	CASRITGLYEQYF
-	TRBV5-1	TRBJ1-1	CASSLAGVTEAFF
-	TRBV7-9	TRBJ2-7	CASSSDGTYEQYF
-	TRBV4-1	TRBJ2-7	CASSQDRTDEQYF
-	TRBV5-1	TRBJ2-3	CASSLGTNPMDTQYF
once	TRBV5-1	TRBJ1-6	CASSGTGSPLHF
-	TRBV13	TRBJ2-1	CASSFALNEQFF
-	TRBV6-5	TRBJ1-6	CASSTGGSTPLHF
-	TRBV19	TRBJ1-2	CASQSGPRNYGYTF
-	TRBV2	TRBJ1-1	CASRKGRGRNTEAFF
-	TRBV7-9	TRBJ2-1	CASSGSGPNEQFF
once	TRBV13	TRBJ2-7	CASSLRYEQYF
-	TRBV7-2	TRBJ2-5	CASSYRDWETQYF
-	TRBV29-1	TRBJ1-1	CSGPGTGWAEAFF
-	TRBV7-2	TRBJ2-2	CASSLFASGGANTGELFF
once	TRBV5-4	TRBJ2-6	CASSFNRGSGANVLTF
-	TRBV30	TRBJ2-1	CAWSPFWRGTYNEQFF
-	TRBV5-1	TRBJ2-7	CASSLERDGNYEQYF
-	TRBV6-5	TRBJ1-2	CASSSYRVYGYTF
few	TRBV27	TRBJ2-5	CASRGETQYF
few	TRBV29-1	TRBJ2-7	CSVEWTGGTYEQYF
-	TRBV14	TRBJ1-1	CASSQRVHLQGAVYTEAFF
-	TRBV29-1	TRBJ1-6	CSVERQKHQNSPLHF
once	TRBV15	TRBJ1-5	CATSRVRLRDSNQPQHF
-	TRBV10-3	TRBJ2-3	CAIRGGSTDTQYF
few	TRBV5-6	TRBJ1-2	CASSLQTGYGYTF
-	TRBV6-5	TRBJ2-7	CASRDIRGSYHEQYF
-	TRBV4-2	TRBJ1-1	CASSPRAGGMNTEAFF
once	TRBV12-5	TRBJ1-2	CASGSSPYYGYTF
-	TRBV6-5	TRBJ1-2	CASSYGGTANYGYTF